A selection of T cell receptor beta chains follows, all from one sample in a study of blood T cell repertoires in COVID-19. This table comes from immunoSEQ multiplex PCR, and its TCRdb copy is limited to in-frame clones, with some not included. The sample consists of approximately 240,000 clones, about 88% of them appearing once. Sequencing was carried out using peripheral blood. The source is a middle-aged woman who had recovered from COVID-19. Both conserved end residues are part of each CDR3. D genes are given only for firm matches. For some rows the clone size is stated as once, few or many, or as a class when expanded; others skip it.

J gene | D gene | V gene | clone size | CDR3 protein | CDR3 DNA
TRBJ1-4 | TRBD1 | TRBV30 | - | CAWIGQGGEKLFF | TGTGCCTGGATTGGACAGGGGGGTGAAAAACTGTTTTTT
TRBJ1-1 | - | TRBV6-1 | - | CASSDRGWDTEAFF | TGTGCCAGCAGTGATAGGGGGTGGGACACTGAAGCTTTCTTT
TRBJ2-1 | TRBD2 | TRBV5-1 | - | CASSPGGGRAIDEQFF | TGCGCCAGCAGCCCAGGTGGCGGGAGGGCCATTGATGAGCAGTTCTTC
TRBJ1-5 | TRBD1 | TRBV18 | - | CASSPGTGGGNQPQHF | TGTGCCAGCTCACCCGGGACAGGGGGCGGCAATCAGCCCCAGCATTTT
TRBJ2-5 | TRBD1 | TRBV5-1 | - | CASSRDRGQETQYF | TGCGCCAGCAGCCGGGACAGGGGCCAAGAGACCCAGTACTTC
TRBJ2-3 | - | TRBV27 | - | CASREGASTDTQYF | TGTGCCAGCAGGGAGGGGGCGTCTACAGATACGCAGTATTTT
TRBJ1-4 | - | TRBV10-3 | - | CAIRPGENGEKLFF | TGTGCCATCAGGCCAGGGGAAAACGGTGAAAAACTGTTTTTT
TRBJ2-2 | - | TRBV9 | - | CASSVAGFTGELFF | TGTGCCAGCAGCGTAGCAGGTTTCACCGGGGAGCTGTTTTTT
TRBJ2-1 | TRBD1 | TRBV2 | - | CASRGTASYNEQFF | TGTGCCAGCAGGGGGACAGCCTCCTACAATGAGCAGTTCTTC
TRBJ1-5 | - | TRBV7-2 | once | CASSAGGGSTNQPQHF | TGTGCCAGCAGCGCGGGGGGCGGCAGCACCAATCAGCCCCAGCATTTT
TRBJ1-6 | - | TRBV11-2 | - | CASSLDSAGAIYNSPLHF | TGTGCCAGCAGCTTAGATTCAGCAGGGGCAATCTATAATTCACCCCTCCACTTT
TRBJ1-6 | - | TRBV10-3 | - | CAISEAGQNNSPLHF | TGTGCCATCAGTGAGGCCGGACAAAATAATTCACCCCTCCACTTT
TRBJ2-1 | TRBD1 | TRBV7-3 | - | CASSPQPPGQGNEQFF | TGTGCCAGCAGCCCACAACCCCCGGGACAGGGGAATGAGCAGTTCTTC
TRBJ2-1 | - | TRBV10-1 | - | CASRVDSYNEQFF | TGCGCCAGCAGGGTAGACAGCTACAATGAGCAGTTCTTC
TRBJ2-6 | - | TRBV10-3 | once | CATRPTESSGANVLTF | TGTGCCACCCGACCGACTGAGAGCTCTGGGGCCAACGTCCTGACTTTC
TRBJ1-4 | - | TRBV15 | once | CATSRDREGNEKLFF | TGTGCCACCAGCAGAGATCGGGAAGGTAACGAAAAACTGTTTTTT
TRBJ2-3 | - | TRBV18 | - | CASSRREGASTDTQYF | TGTGCCAGCTCACGACGGGAGGGGGCTAGCACAGATACGCAGTATTTT
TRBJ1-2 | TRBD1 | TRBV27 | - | CASSQQGLGGYTF | TGTGCCAGCAGTCAACAGGGGTTGGGTGGCTACACCTTC
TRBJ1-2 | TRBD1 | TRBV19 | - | CASSMGQGAGGYTF | TGTGCCAGTAGTATGGGGCAGGGGGCAGGTGGCTACACCTTC
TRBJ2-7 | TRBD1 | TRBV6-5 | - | CASSRDRALYEQYF | TGTGCCAGCAGCCGGGACAGGGCCCTCTACGAGCAGTACTTC
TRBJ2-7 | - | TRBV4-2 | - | CASSQEYSSYEQYF | TGTGCCAGCAGCCAAGAGTACAGCTCCTACGAGCAGTACTTC
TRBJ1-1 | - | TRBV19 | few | CASSIQGRAEAFF | TGTGCCAGTAGTATCCAGGGTAGGGCTGAAGCTTTCTTT
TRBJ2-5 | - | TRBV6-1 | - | CASSEMAGINQETQYF | TGTGCCAGCAGTGAAATGGCCGGGATTAACCAAGAGACCCAGTACTTC
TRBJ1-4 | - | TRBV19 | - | CASSIGQVATNEKLFF | TGTGCCAGTAGTATAGGGCAAGTTGCAACTAATGAAAAACTGTTTTTT
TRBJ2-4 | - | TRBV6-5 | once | CASSYQWEVAKNIQYF | TGTGCCAGCAGTTACCAGTGGGAGGTAGCCAAAAACATTCAGTACTTC
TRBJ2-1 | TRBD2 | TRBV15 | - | CATSRGASGYNEQFF | TGTGCCACCAGCAGAGGAGCTAGCGGGTACAATGAGCAGTTCTTC
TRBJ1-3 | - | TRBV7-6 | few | CASSLATGTGNTIYF | TGTGCCAGCAGCTTAGCGACAGGCACTGGAAACACCATATATTTT
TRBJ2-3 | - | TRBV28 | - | CASSLLETSTDTQYF | TGTGCCAGCAGTTTATTGGAGACTAGCACAGATACGCAGTATTTT
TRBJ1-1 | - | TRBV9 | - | CASSEGGFTEAFF | TGTGCCAGCAGCGAGGGCGGGTTCACTGAAGCTTTCTTT
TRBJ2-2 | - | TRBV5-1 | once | CASSEAGLRLFF | TGCGCCAGCAGCGAGGCAGGGTTGCGGCTGTTTTTT
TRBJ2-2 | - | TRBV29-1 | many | CSVASDTGELFF | TGCAGCGTTGCTAGCGACACCGGGGAGCTGTTTTTT
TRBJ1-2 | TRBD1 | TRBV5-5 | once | CASSRQGIAPAGGYTF | TGTGCCAGCAGCAGACAGGGAATCGCACCGGCGGGTGGCTACACCTTC
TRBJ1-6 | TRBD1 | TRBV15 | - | CATSSRTGANSPLHF | TGTGCCACCAGCTCCAGGACAGGGGCAAATTCACCCCTCCACTTT
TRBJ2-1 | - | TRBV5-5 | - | CASSLGSESYNEQFF | TGTGCCAGCAGCTTGGGTAGCGAGTCCTACAATGAGCAGTTCTTC
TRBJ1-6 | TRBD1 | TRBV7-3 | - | CASSFGQDRSPLHF | TGTGCCAGCAGCTTTGGACAGGATCGGTCACCCCTCCACTTT
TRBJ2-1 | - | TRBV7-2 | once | CASSLQAYNEQFF | TGTGCCAGCAGCTTACAGGCATACAATGAGCAGTTCTTC
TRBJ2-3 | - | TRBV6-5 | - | CASSPGVDTQYF | TGTGCCAGCAGCCCCGGGGTGGATACGCAGTATTTT
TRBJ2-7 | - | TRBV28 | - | CASSLARASTYEQYF | TGTGCCAGCAGTTTGGCCAGGGCTTCTACCTACGAGCAGTACTTC
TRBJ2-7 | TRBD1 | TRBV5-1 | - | CASSSRTGGIYEQYF | TGCGCCAGCAGCTCGAGGACAGGGGGCATCTACGAGCAGTACTTC
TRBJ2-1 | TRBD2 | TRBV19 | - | CASSIGLAGLYNEQFF | TGTGCCAGTAGTATCGGACTAGCGGGATTGTATAATGAGCAGTTCTTC
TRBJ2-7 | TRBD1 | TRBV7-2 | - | CASSLGQGVIYEQYF | TGTGCCAGCAGCTTAGGACAGGGGGTTATTTACGAGCAGTACTTC
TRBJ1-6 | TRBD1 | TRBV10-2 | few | CASSPGTGGSSPLHF | TGCGCCAGCAGTCCTGGGACAGGGGGCAGCTCACCCCTCCACTTT
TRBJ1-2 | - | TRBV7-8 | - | CASSLDNGGGYGYTF | TGTGCCAGCAGCTTGGATAACGGGGGAGGATATGGCTACACCTTC
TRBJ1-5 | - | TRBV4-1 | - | CASSPEYGRAGQPQHF | TGCGCCAGCAGCCCAGAATATGGCAGGGCTGGTCAGCCCCAGCATTTT
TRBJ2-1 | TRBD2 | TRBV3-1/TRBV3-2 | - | CASSLAGGNEQFF | TGTGCCAGCAGCCTAGCGGGAGGGAATGAGCAGTTCTTC
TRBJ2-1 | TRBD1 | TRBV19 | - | CASSIQGADYNEQFF | TGTGCCAGTAGTATCCAGGGGGCCGACTACAATGAGCAGTTCTTC
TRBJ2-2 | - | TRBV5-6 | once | CASSPSTNRVGELFF | TGTGCCAGCAGCCCCTCGACGAACAGGGTCGGGGAGCTGTTTTTT
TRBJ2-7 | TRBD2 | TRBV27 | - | CASSPLRLAQPREQYF | TGTGCCAGCAGCCCACTCCGACTAGCCCAACCACGTGAGCAGTACTTC
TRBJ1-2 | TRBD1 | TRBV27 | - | CASSPRDSAYGYTF | TGTGCCAGCAGTCCCAGGGACAGCGCCTATGGCTACACCTTC
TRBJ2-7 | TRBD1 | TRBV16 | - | CASSHQGAAYEQYF | TGTGCCAGCAGCCATCAGGGGGCCGCCTACGAGCAGTACTTC
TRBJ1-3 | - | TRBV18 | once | CASSPSQGIRNTIYF | TGTGCCAGCTCACCAAGTCAGGGTATAAGAAACACCATATATTTT
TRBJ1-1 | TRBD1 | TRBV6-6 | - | CASSYSYDRGTEAFF | TGTGCCAGCAGTTACTCGTACGACAGGGGTACTGAAGCTTTCTTT
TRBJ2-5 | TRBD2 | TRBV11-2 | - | CASSEGLAEETQYF | TGTGCCAGCAGCGAGGGACTAGCGGAAGAGACCCAGTACTTC
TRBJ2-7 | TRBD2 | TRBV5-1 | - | CASSLPRTSGGDNEQYF | TGCGCCAGCAGCTTACCGAGGACTAGCGGGGGGGATAACGAGCAGTACTTC
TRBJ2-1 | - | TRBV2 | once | CAMSWRGPYNEQFF | TGTGCCATGTCGTGGAGAGGGCCCTACAATGAGCAGTTCTTC
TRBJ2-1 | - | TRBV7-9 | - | CASSLDRYNEQFF | TGTGCCAGCAGCTTAGACAGATACAATGAGCAGTTCTTC
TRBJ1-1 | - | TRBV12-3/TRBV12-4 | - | CASTTGGDTEAFF | TGTGCCAGCACCACGGGGGGGGACACTGAAGCTTTCTTT
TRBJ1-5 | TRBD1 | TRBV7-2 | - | CASSLVGTGGNQPQHF | TGTGCCAGCAGCTTAGTCGGGACAGGGGGCAATCAGCCCCAGCATTTT